One and the same sample provided the 21 T cell receptor beta chains below, sequenced in a study of radiation and T cells in renal cell carcinoma. Clones were read by immunoSEQ multiplex PCR, and TCRdb kept only the in-frame ones, dropping some. The table records 100,000 to 150,000 clones, roughly 80% of them present only once. Time point noted: baseline pretreatment blood. The sample's treatment: 15 Gy SBRT to primary tumor, nephrectomy 4 weeks later. The sequenced sample was blood, obtained from a patient whose treatment included radiotherapy and nephrectomy. Every receptor here comes from a woman aged 60-75 years with renal cell carcinoma.

The V call is TRBV5-5, the J call TRBJ1-6; D unclear. V was pared by 2 bases and J by 0 bases, with 9 bases between. CDR1 is SGHKS, CDR2 YYEKEE, per germline (reference sequence). The CDR3 length is 16 residues. The CDR3 protein is CASSFTLSSYNSPLHF. The CDR3 nucleotides read TGTGCCAGCAGCTTCACGTTGAGCTCCTATAATTCACCCCTCCACTTT.

The chain links TRBV4-2 to TRBJ2-3, with a weak D call TRBD2 (5 bases). Germline V gives CDR1 LGHNA, CDR2 YNFKEQ. CDR3 length equals 16 residues. Trimming took off 5 bases at V and 4 bases at J, with 19 bases between the two ends. The CDR3: CASSAPGLLGADTQYF. CDR3 DNA sequence: TGTGCCAGCAGCGCTCCCGGGCTCCTCGGGGCAGATACGCAGTATTTT.

The rearrangement uses TRBV4-2 and TRBJ2-3; 13 nucleotides line up with TRBD2. The CDR3 is 16 amino acids. V lost 0 bases and J lost 5; bases outside the gene matches: 2. Per the germline V gene, CDR1 is LGHNA and CDR2 is YNFKEQ. The CDR3 region has the DNA TGTGCCAGCAGCCAAGATCGACTAGCGGGGGGAGATACGCAGTATTTT. Amino acid sequence: CASSQDRLAGGDTQYF.

The chain carries TRBV25-1 and TRBJ2-7, with 7 bases that match TRBD1. Losses at the gene ends were 5 bases for V and 2 bases for J; bases not matched to a gene: 6. Germline CDR1 and CDR2: MGHDK and SYGVNS. This CDR3 has 14 residues. In DNA form, the CDR3 reads TGTGCCAGCAGTATCGGGACAGAAACCTACGAGCAGTACTTC. Protein sequence: CASSIGTETYEQYF.

The gene calls are TRBV4-3 and TRBJ2-3, with D tentatively TRBD2 (6 bases). The CDR3 totals 15 residues. Trimming took 0 bases from V and 5 from J, leaving 12 bases between them. Germline V gene lookup returns CDR1 LGHNA and CDR2 YSLEER. In DNA form, the CDR3 reads TGCGCCAGCAGCCAAGACTACCGGAGGGAAGATACGCAGTATTTT. Amino acids: CASSQDYRREDTQYF.

The sample holds many counts of this clone. The chain employs TRBV9 and TRBJ2-7; 11 bases are a match to TRBD2. From germline, CDR1 is SGDLS and CDR2 YYNGEE. This CDR3 is 18 amino acids long. V shed 4 bases, J shed 5 bases, and the junction held 17 bases outside the gene matches. The CDR3 DNA is TGTGCCAGCAGCTCCCCCGTTAGCGGGAGGGCACCCAAGGACGAGCAGTACTTC. It encodes CASSSPVSGRAPKDEQYF.

V gene TRBV21-1 combines with J gene TRBJ2-7; TRBD1 is taken as the D call from the table, unchecked against the DNA. TRBV21-1 constitutes a pseudogene. This CDR3 spans 11 amino acids. This chain's CDR3 is CPDRGLVEQYF. The CDR3 nucleotides are TGTCCGGACAGGGGGCTTGTGGAGCAGTACTTC.

This clone was seen a handful of times. This chain connects TRBV20-1 to TRBJ1-2; a weak D match, TRBD1 (5 bases). This CDR3 region has 11 residues. CDR1 and CDR2 (germline): DFQATT, SNEGSKA (reference sequence). Trimming left V 6 bases short and J 4 bases short, with 9 bases between. CDR3 DNA: TGCAGTGCCCAAGACAGCTATGGCTACACCTTC. Protein sequence: CSAQDSYGYTF.

V usage is TRBV5-1 and J usage is TRBJ2-5; D is tentatively TRBD1 or TRBD2 (6 bases each). The CDR3 is 15 residues long. Trimming pared 0 bases from V and 2 bases from J, leaving 11 bases between. The germline V gene encodes CDR1 SGHRS and CDR2 YFSETQ. The CDR3 nucleotides are TGCGCCAGCAGCTTGGCTCAGGGGAGGCAAGAGACCCAGTACTTC. It is translated as CASSLAQGRQETQYF.

This rearrangement joins TRBV5-6 to TRBJ1-2; no firm D call. Germline values: CDR1 SGHDT, CDR2 YYEEEE. CDR3 length equals 15 residues. V was trimmed by 1 base and J by 5 bases, leaving 15 bases between them. The CDR3 region is CASSLSQTAFYGYTF. In nucleotides, the CDR3 is TGTGCCAGCAGCTTGTCACAGACCGCTTTTTATGGCTACACCTTC.

This clone came up a few times. The genes are TRBV6-1 and TRBJ1-6; D gene uncertain. Germline CDR1 is MNHNS and CDR2 is SASEGT. Trimming left V 2 bases short and J 7 bases short, with 12 bases between. The CDR3 runs 15 residues. The CDR3 loop reads CASSERAMRNSPLHF. The CDR3 DNA is TGTGCCAGCAGTGAACGGGCGATGAGGAATTCACCCCTCCACTTT.

This chain connects TRBV6-5 to TRBJ2-2; D remains unclear. With 0 bases removed from V and 1 base from J, the gap between germline ends came to 3 bases. CDR3 length: 14 amino acids. CDR1 is MNHEY and CDR2 is SVGAGI in the germline V gene. The DNA for the CDR3 is TGTGCCAGCAGTTACTCTGGGAACACCGGGGAGCTGTTTTTT. It translates to CASSYSGNTGELFF.

This rearrangement joins TRBV19 to TRBJ2-3, with unresolved D. V lost 3 bases to trimming and J lost 5 bases, with 6 bases between them. The CDR3 sequence is 12 residues long. CDR1 and CDR2 (germline): LNHDA, SQIVND (reference sequence). CDR3 protein: CASSISGDTQYF. CDR3 nucleotide sequence: TGTGCCAGTAGTATTAGTGGAGATACGCAGTATTTT.

This chain links TRBV28 with TRBJ1-4, with D unclear. CDR3 length: 15 residues. V shed 3 bases and J shed 3 bases, with 11 bases lying between them. CDR1 is MDHEN and CDR2 is SYDVKM in the germline V gene. The CDR3 DNA reads as TGTGCCAGCAGTTTTGAACCAATCGCTAATGAAAAACTGTTTTTT. Translated, it gives CASSFEPIANEKLFF. Combining the CDR3 with reference TRBV28 and TRBJ1-4 gives the whole variable domain DVKVTQSSRYLVKRTGEKVFLECVQDMDHENMFWYRQDPGLGLRLIYFSYDVKMKEKGDIPEGYSVSREKKERFSLILESASTNQTSMYLCASSFEPIANEKLFFGSGTQLSVL.

This chain connects TRBV6-6 to TRBJ1-1; D is perhaps TRBD1 (6 bases). This CDR3 is built from 12 residues. With 2 bases removed from V and 11 bases from J, the gap between germline ends came to 12 bases. Germline-derived CDR1 and CDR2 are MNHNY and SVGAGI (reference sequence). Here the CDR3 reads CASSYAAGAAFF. The CDR3 DNA reads as TGTGCCAGCAGTTACGCGGCGGGGGCCGCTTTCTTT.

This chain connects TRBV5-1 to TRBJ2-1, with a possible D match to TRBD1 (6 bases). Germline V CDR1 and CDR2: SGHRS, YFSETQ. Trimming cost V 1 base and J 0 bases, with 11 bases left between them. The CDR3 has 16 residues. In nucleotides, the CDR3 is TGCGCCAGCAGCTTGACGACAGGCAGCTCCTACAATGAGCAGTTCTTC. This translates into CASSLTTGSSYNEQFF.

With regard to this clone: One end of the junction does not line up with germline, which may come from a read error. V usage is TRBV28 and J usage is TRBJ1-3; TRBD1 aligns across 8 bases. The CDR3 spans 13 residues. Looked up from germline, CDR1 is MDHEN and CDR2 is SYDVKM. The CDR3 DNA follows: TGTGCCAGCAGTTTCGACAGGGGCAGACTCCATGATTTT. Protein sequence: CASSFDRGRLHDF.

V is TRBV19 and J is TRBJ1-4; 8 bases fit TRBD1. Trimming cost V 3 bases and J 2 bases; bases outside gene matches: 5. The CDR3 totals 16 residues. Germline assignment: CDR1 LNHDA and CDR2 SQIVND (reference sequence). CDR3 in amino acids: CASSISRGQTNEKLFF. The DNA of the CDR3 is TGTGCCAGTAGTATCTCCAGGGGGCAGACTAATGAAAAACTGTTTTTT.

This sequence joins TRBV9 and TRBJ2-7; 10 bases are a match to TRBD1. Losses at the gene ends were 4 bases for V and 2 bases for J; bases not matched to a gene: 18. There are 19 residues in the CDR3. Germline CDR1 SGDLS, CDR2 YYNGEE. CDR3 loop: CASSPHLRQGAKSTYEQYF. CDR3 DNA sequence: TGTGCCAGCAGCCCTCACCTCCGACAGGGGGCGAAGTCTACCTACGAGCAGTACTTC.

This clone was counted a few times. V gene TRBV7-3 combines with J gene TRBJ2-3; TRBD2 matches at 7 bases. Germline loops: CDR1 SGHTA, CDR2 FQGTGA. The CDR3 has 13 amino acids. With 5 bases clipped from V and 7 bases from J, the junction kept 6 bases outside the gene matches. The CDR3 reads CASSLGTTNTQYF. DNA of the CDR3: TGTGCCAGCAGCCTCGGGACTACCAATACGCAGTATTTT.

The chain uses TRBV6-1 and TRBJ1-5; TRBD1 agrees at 8 bases. The CDR3 contains 14 residues. With 9 bases clipped from V and 1 base from J, the junction kept 5 bases outside the gene matches. Germline-derived CDR1 and CDR2 are MNHNS and SASEGT. The chain's CDR3 is CASRTGTSNQPQHF. Here the CDR3 DNA reads TGTGCCAGTCGGACAGGGACAAGCAATCAGCCCCAGCATTTT.